The T cell receptor beta chain under discussion was sequenced for a study of tumor-infiltrating lymphocytes in primary liver carcinoma. Whole-study findings and limits: Between tumor regions, pairs overlapped more than tumor-adjacent and tumor-blood pairs did.

V was pared by 6 bases and J by 5 bases, with 5 bases of the junction left unmatched. CDR1 and CDR2 (germline): SGHVS, FQNEAQ. CDR3 length: 14 amino acids. To note about this clonotype: Its antigen remains unknown.

Investigators took RNA and DNA out together from 20-30 mg of unsorted bulk tissue. Samples came from superior, inferior, lateral poles and tumor centre. All tumor specimens exceeded 75% viable tumor cells. Reverse transcription of approximately 500 ng total RNA with a constant-region primer produced TCR beta cDNA. What produced the TCR beta libraries was three nested multiplex PCR rounds using slightly modified ARM-PCR. Two initial PCR rounds of around 9 cycles each paired TRBV1-TRBV30 forward primers with a C-beta reverse primer. TCRdb fed the multiplex PCR reads into MiXCR, producing one record per CDR3 protein. Of around 78,000 distinct CDR3 sequences in the sample, 71% were seen once.

This receptor was obtained from a woman aged 55-75 years with primary liver carcinoma and hepatitis B virus infection. The specimen sequenced was liver tumor tissue from sampling region 4. As for subset: tumor region T4, right-lateral pole. J is TRBJ2-2 and V is TRBV7-8; 8 bases are a match to TRBD2. The CDR3 sequence is CASSPIAGTGELFF. DNA of the CDR3: TGTGCCAGCAGTCCAATAGCGGGAACCGGGGAGCTGTTTTTT.